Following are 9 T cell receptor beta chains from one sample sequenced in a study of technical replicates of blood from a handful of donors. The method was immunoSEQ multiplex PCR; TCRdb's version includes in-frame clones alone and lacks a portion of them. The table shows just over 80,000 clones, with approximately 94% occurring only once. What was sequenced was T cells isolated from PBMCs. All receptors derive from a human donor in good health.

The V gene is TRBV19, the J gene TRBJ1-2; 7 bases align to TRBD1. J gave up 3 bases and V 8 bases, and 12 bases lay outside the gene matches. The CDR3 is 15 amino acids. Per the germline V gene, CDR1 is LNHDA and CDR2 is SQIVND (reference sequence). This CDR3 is CASRTSQGMYYGYTF. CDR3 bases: TGTGCCAGTCGCACCTCACAGGGGATGTACTATGGCTACACCTTC.

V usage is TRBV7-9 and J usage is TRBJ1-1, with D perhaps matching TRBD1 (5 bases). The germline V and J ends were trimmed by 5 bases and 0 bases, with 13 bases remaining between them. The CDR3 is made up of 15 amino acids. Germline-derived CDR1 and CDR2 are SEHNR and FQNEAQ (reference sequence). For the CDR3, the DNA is TGTGCCAGCAGCCCCCGACAGTTAATGAACACTGAAGCTTTCTTT. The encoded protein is CASSPRQLMNTEAFF. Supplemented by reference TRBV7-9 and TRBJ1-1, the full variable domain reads DTGVSQNPRHKITKRGQNVTFRCDPISEHNRLYWYRQTLGQGPEFLTYFQNEAQLEKSRLLSDRFSAERPKGSFSTLEIQRTEQGDSAMYLCASSPRQLMNTEAFFGQGTRLTVV.

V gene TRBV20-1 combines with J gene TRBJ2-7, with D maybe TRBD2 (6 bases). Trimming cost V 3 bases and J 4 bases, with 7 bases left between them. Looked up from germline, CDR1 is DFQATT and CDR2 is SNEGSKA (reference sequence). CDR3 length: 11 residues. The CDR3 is CSASGSYEQYF. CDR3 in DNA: TGCAGTGCTAGCGGGAGTTACGAGCAGTACTTC.

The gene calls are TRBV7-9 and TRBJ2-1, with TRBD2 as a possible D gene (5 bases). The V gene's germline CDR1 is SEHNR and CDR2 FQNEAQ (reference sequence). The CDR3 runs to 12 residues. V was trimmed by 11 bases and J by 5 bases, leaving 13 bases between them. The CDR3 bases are TGTGCCTTAGAGCGGTTTGACAATGAGCAGTTCTTC. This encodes CALERFDNEQFF.

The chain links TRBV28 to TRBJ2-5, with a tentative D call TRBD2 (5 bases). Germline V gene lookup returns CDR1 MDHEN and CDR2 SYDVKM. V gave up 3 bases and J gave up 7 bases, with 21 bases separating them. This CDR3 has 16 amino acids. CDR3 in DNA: TGTGCCAGCAGTTTGGAACTAGGTTGGTTATTGGGGACCCAGTACTTC. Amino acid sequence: CASSLELGWLLGTQYF.

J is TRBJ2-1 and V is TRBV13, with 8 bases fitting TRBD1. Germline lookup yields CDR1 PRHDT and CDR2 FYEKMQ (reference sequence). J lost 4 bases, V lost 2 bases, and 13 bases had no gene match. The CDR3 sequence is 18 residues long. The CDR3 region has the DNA TGTGCCAGCAGCTTACCCGGACAGGGAGGCCTCCCTTACAATGAGCAGTTCTTC. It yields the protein CASSLPGQGGLPYNEQFF.

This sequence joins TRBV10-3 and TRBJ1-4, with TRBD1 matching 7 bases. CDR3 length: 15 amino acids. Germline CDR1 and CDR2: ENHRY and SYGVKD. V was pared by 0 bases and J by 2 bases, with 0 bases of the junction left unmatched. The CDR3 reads CAISESTGTNEKLFF. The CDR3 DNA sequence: TGTGCCATCAGTGAGTCGACAGGGACTAATGAAAAACTGTTTTTT.

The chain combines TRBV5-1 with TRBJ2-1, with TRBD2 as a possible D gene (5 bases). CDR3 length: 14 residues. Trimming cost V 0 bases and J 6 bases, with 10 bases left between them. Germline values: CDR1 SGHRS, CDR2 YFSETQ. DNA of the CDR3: TGCGCCAGCAGCTTGGAGGGAGTCGGCAATGAGCAGTTCTTC. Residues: CASSLEGVGNEQFF.

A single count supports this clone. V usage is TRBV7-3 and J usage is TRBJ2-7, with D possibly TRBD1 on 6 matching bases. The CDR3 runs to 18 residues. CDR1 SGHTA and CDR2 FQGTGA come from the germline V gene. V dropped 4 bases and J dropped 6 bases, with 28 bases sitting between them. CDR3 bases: TGTGCCAGCAGCTCCCTCCCCCCCGTGACAGGCAAGTACGGCGAGCAGTACTTC. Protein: CASSSLPPVTGKYGEQYF.